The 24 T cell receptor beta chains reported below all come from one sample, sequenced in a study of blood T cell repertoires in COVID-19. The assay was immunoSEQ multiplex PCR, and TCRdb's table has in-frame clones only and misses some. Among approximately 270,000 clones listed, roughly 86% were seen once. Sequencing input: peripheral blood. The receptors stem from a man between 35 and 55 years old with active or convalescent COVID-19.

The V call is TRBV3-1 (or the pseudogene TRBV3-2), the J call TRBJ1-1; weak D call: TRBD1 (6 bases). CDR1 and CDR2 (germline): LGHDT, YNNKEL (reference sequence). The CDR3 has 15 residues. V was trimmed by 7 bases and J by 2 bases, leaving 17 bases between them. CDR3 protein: CASTPSAGANTEAFF. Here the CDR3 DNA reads TGTGCCAGCACCCCTTCGGCAGGGGCAAACACTGAAGCTTTCTTT.

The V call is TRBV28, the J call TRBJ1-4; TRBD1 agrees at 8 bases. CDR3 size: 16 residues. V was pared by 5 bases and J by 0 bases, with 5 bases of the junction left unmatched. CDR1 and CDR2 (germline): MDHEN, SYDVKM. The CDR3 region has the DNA TGTGCCAGCAGTAAGACAGGGGCTGCAACTAATGAAAAACTGTTTTTT. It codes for CASSKTGAATNEKLFF. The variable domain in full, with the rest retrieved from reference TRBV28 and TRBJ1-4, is DVKVTQSSRYLVKRTGEKVFLECVQDMDHENMFWYRQDPGLGLRLIYFSYDVKMKEKGDIPEGYSVSREKKERFSLILESASTNQTSMYLCASSKTGAATNEKLFFGSGTQLSVL.

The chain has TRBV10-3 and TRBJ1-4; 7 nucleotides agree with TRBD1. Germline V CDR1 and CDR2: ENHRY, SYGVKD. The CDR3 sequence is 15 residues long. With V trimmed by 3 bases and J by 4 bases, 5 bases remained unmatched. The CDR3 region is CAISDMGTDNEKLFF. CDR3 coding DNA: TGTGCCATCAGTGACATGGGGACAGATAATGAAAAACTGTTTTTT.

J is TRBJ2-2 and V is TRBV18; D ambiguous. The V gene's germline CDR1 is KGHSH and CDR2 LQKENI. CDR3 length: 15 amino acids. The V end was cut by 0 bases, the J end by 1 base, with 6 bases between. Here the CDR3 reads CASSPPRGNTGELFF. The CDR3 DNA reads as TGTGCCAGCTCACCACCGCGAGGGAACACCGGGGAGCTGTTTTTT.

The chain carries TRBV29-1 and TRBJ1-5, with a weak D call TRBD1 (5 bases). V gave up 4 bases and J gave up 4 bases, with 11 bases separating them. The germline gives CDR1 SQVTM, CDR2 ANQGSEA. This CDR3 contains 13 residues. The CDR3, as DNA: TGCAGCGTTGGTTCAGGGATTAATCAGCCCCAGCATTTT. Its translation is CSVGSGINQPQHF.

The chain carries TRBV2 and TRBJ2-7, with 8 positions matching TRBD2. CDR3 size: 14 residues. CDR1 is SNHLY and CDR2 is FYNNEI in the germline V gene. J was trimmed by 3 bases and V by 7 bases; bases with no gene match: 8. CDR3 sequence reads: CASKSGGAIYEQYF. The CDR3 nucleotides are TGTGCCAGCAAGTCGGGGGGGGCCATCTACGAGCAGTACTTC. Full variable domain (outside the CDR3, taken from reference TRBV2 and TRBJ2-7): EPEVTQTPSHQVTQMGQEVILRCVPISNHLYFYWYRQILGQKVEFLVSFYNNEISEKSEIFDDQFSVERPDGSNFTLKIRSTKLEDSAMYFCASKSGGAIYEQYFGPGTRLTVT.

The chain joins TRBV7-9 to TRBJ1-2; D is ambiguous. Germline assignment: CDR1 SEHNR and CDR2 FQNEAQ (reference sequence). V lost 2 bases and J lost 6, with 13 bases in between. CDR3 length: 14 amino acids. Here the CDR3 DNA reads TGTGCCAGCAGCTTATTGAGAAGTGAGAATGGCTACACCTTC. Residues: CASSLLRSENGYTF.

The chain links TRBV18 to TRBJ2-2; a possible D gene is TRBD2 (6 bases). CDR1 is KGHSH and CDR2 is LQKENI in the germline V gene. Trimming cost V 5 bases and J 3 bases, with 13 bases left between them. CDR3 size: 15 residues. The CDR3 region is CASSSWQRDTGELFF. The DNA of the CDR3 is TGTGCCAGCTCATCTTGGCAGCGGGACACCGGGGAGCTGTTTTTT.

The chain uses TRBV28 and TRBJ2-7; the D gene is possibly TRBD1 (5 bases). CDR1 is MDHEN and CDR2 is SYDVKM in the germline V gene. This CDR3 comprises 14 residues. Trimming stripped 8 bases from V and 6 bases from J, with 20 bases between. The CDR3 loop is CASSPPSSRGEQYF. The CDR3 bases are TGTGCCAGCTCTCCTCCGAGTTCTAGGGGCGAGCAGTACTTC.

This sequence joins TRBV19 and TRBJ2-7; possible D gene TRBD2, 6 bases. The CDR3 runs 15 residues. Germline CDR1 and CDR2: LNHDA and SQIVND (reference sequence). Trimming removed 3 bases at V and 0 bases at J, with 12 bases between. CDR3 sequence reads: CASSIGLGLSYEQYF. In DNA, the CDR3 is TGTGCCAGTAGTATTGGTTTGGGACTCTCCTACGAGCAGTACTTC.

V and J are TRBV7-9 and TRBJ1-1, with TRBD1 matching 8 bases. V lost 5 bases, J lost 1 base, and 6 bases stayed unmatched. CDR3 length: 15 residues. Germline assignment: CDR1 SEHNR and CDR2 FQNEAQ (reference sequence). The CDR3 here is CASSRPTGENTEAFF. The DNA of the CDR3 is TGTGCCAGCAGCCGCCCGACAGGGGAGAACACTGAAGCTTTCTTT.

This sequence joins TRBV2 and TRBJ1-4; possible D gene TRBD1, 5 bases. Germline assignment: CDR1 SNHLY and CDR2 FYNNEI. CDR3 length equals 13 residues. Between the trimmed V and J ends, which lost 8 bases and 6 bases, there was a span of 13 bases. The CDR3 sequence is CASHDRVDEKLFF. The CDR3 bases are TGTGCCAGCCATGACAGAGTGGATGAAAAACTGTTTTTT.

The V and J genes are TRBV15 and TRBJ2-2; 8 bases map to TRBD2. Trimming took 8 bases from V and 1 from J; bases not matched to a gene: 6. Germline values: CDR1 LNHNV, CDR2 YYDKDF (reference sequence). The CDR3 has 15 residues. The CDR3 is CATGGRGVNTGELFF. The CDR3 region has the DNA TGTGCCACCGGCGGGCGGGGGGTGAACACCGGGGAGCTGTTTTTT.

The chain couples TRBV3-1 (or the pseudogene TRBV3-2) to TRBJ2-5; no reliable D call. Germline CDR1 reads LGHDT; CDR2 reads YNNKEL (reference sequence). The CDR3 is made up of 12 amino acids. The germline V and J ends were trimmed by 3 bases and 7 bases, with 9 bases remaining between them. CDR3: CASSQTLGTQYF. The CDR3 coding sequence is TGTGCCAGCAGCCAGACTTTGGGGACCCAGTACTTC.

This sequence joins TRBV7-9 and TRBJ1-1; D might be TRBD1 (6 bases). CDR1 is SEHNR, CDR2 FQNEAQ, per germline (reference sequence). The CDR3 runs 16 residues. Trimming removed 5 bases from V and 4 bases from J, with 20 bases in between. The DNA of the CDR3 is TGTGCCAGCAGCCCCCGCCCTCAGGGGCCGGGCACTGAAGCTTTCTTT. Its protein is CASSPRPQGPGTEAFF.

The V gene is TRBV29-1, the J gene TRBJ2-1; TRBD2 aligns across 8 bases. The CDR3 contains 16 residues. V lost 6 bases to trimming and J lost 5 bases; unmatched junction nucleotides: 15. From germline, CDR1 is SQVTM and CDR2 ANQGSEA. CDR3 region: CSVPPNAGGANNEQFF. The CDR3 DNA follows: TGCAGCGTCCCCCCCAATGCCGGGGGGGCGAACAATGAGCAGTTCTTC.

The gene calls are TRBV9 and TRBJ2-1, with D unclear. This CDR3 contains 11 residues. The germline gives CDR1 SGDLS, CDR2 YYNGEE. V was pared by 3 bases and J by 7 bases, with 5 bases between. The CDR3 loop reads CASSAANEQFF. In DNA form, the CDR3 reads TGTGCCAGCAGCGCCGCGAATGAGCAGTTCTTC.

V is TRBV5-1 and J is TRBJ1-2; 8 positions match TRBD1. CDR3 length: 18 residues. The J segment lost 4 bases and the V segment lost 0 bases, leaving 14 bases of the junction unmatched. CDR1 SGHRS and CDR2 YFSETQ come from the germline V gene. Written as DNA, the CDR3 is TGCGCCAGCAGCTTGGTTCCCCCCGGACAGGGTAGGAGCTATGGCTACACCTTC. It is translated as CASSLVPPGQGRSYGYTF.

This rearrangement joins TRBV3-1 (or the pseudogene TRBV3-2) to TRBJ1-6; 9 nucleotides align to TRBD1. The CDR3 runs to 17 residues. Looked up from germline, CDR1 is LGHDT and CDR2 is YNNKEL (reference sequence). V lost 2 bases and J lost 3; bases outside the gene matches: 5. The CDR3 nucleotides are TGTGCCAGCAGCCAACCTCCGGACAGGGGCTATAATTCACCCCTCCACTTT. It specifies CASSQPPDRGYNSPLHF.

DNA of the CDR3: TGCAGTGCTAGTCAGGACAGCCTGGGATACAATGAGCAGTTCTTC. As protein: CSASQDSLGYNEQFF. This rearrangement joins TRBV20-1 to TRBJ2-1; weak D call: TRBD1 (6 bases). V was shortened by 3 bases and J by 4 bases, with 16 bases between the two germline ends. Germline V lookup: CDR1 DFQATT, CDR2 SNEGSKA (reference sequence). The CDR3 has 15 amino acids.

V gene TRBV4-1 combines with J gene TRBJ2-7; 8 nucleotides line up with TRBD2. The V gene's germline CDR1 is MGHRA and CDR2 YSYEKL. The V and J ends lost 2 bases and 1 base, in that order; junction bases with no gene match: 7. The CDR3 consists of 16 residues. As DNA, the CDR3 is TGCGCCAGCAGCCAATCAGCGGGAGTTGTTTCCTACGAGCAGTACTTC. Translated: CASSQSAGVVSYEQYF.

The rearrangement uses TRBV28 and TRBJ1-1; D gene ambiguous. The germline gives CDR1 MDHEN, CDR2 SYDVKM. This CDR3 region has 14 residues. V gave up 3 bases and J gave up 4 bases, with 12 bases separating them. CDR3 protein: CASSFRQEVTEAFF. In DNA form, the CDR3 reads TGTGCCAGCAGTTTTCGTCAGGAGGTCACTGAAGCTTTCTTT. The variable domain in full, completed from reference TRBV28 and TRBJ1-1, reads DVKVTQSSRYLVKRTGEKVFLECVQDMDHENMFWYRQDPGLGLRLIYFSYDVKMKEKGDIPEGYSVSREKKERFSLILESASTNQTSMYLCASSFRQEVTEAFFGQGTRLTVV.

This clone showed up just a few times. CDR3 nucleotides: TGCAGCGTTGAAGAGGGACAGGGGCTTGAAGCTTTCTTT. Its protein is CSVEEGQGLEAFF. The V call is TRBV29-1, the J call TRBJ1-1, with TRBD1 identical over 10 bases. The V gene end was trimmed by 0 bases and the J gene end by 7 bases; junction bases not matched to a gene: 2. Germline loops: CDR1 SQVTM, CDR2 ANQGSEA. The CDR3 loop spans 13 amino acids.

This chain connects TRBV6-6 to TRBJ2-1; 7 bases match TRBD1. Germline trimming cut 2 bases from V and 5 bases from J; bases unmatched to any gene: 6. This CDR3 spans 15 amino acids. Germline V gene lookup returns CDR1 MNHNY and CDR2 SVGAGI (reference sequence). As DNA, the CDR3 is TGTGCCAGCAGTTACGCGATCCAGGGGGACAATGAGCAGTTCTTC. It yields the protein CASSYAIQGDNEQFF.